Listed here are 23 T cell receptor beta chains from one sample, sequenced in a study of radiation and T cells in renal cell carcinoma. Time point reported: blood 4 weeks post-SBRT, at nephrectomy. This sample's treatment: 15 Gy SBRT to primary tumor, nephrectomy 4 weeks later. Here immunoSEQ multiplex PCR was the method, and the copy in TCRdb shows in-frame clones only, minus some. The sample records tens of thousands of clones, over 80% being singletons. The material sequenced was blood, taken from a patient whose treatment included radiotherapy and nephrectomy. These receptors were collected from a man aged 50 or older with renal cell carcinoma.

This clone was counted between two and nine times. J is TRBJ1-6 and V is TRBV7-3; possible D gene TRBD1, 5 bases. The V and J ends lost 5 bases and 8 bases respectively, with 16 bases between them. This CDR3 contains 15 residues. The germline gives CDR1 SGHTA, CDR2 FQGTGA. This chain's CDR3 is CASSQDGTADSPLHF. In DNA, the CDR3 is TGTGCCAGCAGCCAAGACGGGACGGCCGATTCACCCCTCCACTTT.

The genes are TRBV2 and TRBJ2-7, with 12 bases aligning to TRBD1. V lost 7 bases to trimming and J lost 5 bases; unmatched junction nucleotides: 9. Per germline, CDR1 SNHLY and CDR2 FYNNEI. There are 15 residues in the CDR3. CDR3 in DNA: TGTGCCAGCAAGCCCCTCCGGGACAGGGGGCACGAGCAGTACTTC. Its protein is CASKPLRDRGHEQYF.

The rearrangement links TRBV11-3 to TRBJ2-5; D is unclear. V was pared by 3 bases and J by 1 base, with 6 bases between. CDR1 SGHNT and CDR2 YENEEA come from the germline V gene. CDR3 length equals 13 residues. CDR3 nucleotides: TGTGCCAGCAGCTTTTACAGCCAAGAGACCCAGTACTTC. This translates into CASSFYSQETQYF.

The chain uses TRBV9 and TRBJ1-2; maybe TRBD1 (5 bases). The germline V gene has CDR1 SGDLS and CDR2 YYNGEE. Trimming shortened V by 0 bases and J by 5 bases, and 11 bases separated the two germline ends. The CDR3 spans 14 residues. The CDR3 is CASSVEPQGYGYTF. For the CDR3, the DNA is TGTGCCAGCAGCGTAGAACCTCAGGGATATGGCTACACCTTC.

The CDR3 bases are TGTGCCAGCAGCGCGGACTCCTCTGGGGCAGATACGCAGTATTTT. This gives the protein CASSADSSGADTQYF. The chain employs TRBV11-2 and TRBJ2-3; D perhaps matches TRBD2 (5 bases). This CDR3 has 15 residues. The germline V gene has CDR1 SGHAT and CDR2 FQNNGV. V was clipped by 5 bases and J by 4 bases, with 16 bases between them.

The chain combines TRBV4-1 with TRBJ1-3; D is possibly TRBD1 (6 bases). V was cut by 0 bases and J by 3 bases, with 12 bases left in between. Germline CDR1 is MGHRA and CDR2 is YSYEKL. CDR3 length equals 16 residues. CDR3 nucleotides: TGCGCCAGCAGCCAAGACCAGGGGTTTATTGGAAACACCATATATTTT. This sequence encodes CASSQDQGFIGNTIYF.

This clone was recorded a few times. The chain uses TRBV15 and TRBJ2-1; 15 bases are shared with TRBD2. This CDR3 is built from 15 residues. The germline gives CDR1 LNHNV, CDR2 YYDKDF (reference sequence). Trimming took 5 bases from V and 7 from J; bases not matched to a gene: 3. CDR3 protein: CATSPGTSGGNEQFF. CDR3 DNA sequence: TGTGCCACCAGCCCCGGGACTAGCGGGGGGAATGAGCAGTTCTTC.

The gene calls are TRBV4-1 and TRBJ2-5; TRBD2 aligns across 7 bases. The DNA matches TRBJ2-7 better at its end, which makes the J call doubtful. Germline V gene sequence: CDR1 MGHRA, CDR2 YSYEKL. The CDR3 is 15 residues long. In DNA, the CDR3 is TGCGCCAGCAGCCAAGATCCCGGGAGGATCTACGAGCAGTACTTC. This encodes CASSQDPGRIYEQYF.

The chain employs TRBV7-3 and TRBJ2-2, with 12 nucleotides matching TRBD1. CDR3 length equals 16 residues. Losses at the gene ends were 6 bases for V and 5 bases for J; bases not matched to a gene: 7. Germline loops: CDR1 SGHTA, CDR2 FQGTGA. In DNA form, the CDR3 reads TGTGCCAGCAGATTTCGGGACAGGGGGCGGACCGGGGAGCTGTTTTTT. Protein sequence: CASRFRDRGRTGELFF. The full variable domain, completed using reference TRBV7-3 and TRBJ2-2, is GAGVSQTPSNKVTEKGKYVELRCDPISGHTALYWYRQSLGQGPEFLIYFQGTGAADDSGLPNDRFFAVRPEGSVSTLKIQRTERGDSAVYLCASRFRDRGRTGELFFGEGSRLTVL.

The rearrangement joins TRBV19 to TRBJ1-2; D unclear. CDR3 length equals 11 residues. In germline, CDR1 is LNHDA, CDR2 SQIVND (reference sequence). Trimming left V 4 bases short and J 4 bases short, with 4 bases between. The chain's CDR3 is CASSTFYGYTF. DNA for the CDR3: TGTGCCAGTAGTACATTCTATGGCTACACCTTC.

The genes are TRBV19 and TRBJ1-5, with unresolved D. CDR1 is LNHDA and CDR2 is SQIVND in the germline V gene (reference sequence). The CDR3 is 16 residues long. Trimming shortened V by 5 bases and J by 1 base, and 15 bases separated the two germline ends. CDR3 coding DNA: TGTGCCAGTAGTCCCCTAACGGGGAAGAGCAATCAGCCCCAGCATTTT. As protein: CASSPLTGKSNQPQHF.

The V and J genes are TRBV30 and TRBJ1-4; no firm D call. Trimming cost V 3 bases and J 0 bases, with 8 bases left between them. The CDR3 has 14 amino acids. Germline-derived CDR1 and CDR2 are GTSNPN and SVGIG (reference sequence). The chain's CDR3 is CAWRDPTTNEKLFF. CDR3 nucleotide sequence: TGTGCCTGGAGGGATCCTACAACTAATGAAAAACTGTTTTTT.

The CDR3 bases are TGTGCCAGCAGCAGGAAATTATTGCCAGGACATGAAAAACTGTTTTTT. Translated: CASSRKLLPGHEKLFF. This rearrangement joins TRBV21-1 to TRBJ1-4. TRBV21-1 is reported as a pseudogene. CDR3 length equals 16 residues.

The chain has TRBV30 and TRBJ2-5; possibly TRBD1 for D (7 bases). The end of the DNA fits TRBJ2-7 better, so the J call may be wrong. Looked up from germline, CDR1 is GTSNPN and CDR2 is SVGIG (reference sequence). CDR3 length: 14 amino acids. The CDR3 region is CAWQTRDSGREQYF. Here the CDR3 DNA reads TGTGCCTGGCAGACACGGGACAGCGGGCGCGAGCAGTACTTC.

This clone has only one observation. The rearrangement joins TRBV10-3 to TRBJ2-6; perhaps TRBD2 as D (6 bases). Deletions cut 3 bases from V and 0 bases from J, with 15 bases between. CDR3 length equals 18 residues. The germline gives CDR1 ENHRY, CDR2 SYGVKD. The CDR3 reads CAISDPRDGSSGANVLTF. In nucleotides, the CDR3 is TGTGCCATCAGTGATCCGCGGGACGGGTCCTCTGGGGCCAACGTCCTGACTTTC.

CDR3 in amino acids: CASSLSSGYEQYF. The CDR3 DNA is TGTGCCAGCAGTTTATCATCAGGGTACGAGCAGTACTTC. This chain joins TRBV27 and TRBJ2-7, with TRBD1 as a possible D gene (5 bases). Germline-derived CDR1 and CDR2 are MNHEY and SMNVEV (reference sequence). The V gene lost 0 bases and the J gene lost 4 bases, with 7 bases spanning the gap. This CDR3 spans 13 amino acids.

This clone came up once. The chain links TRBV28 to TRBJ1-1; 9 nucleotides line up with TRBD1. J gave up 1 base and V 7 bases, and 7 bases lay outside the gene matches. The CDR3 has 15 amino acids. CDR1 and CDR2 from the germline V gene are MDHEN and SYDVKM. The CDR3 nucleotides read TGTGCCAGCACCCAACAGGGGGCAGGGAACACTGAAGCTTTCTTT. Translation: CASTQQGAGNTEAFF.

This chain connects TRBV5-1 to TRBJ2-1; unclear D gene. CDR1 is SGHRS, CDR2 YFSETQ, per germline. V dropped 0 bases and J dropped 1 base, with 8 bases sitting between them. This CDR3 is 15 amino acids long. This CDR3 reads CASSLDMVSYNEQFF. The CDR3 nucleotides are TGCGCCAGCAGCTTGGATATGGTTTCCTACAATGAGCAGTTCTTC.

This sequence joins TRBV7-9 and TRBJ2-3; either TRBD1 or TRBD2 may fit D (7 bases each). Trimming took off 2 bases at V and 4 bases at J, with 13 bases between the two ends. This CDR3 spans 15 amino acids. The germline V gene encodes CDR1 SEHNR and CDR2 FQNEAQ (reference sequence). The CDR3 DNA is TGTGCCAGCAGCTTATCCTCAGGGGGGGCAGATACGCAGTATTTT. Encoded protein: CASSLSSGGADTQYF.

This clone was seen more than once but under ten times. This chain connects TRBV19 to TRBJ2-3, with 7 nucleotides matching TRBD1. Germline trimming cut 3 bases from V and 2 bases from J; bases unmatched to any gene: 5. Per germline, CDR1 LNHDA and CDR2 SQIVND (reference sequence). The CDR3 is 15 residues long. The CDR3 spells CASSIDGTATDTQYF. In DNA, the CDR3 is TGTGCCAGTAGTATTGACGGGACAGCCACAGATACGCAGTATTTT.

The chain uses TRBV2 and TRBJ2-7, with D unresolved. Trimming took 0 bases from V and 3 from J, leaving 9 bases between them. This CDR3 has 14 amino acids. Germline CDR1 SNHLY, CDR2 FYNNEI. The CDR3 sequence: CASSEAASNYEQYF. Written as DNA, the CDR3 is TGTGCCAGCAGTGAAGCTGCTTCCAACTACGAGCAGTACTTC.

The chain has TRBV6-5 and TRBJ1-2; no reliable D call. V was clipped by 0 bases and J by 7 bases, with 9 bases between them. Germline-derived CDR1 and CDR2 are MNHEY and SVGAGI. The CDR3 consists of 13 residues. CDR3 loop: CASSYSTEGGYTF. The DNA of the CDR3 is TGTGCCAGCAGTTACTCGACGGAGGGTGGCTACACCTTC.

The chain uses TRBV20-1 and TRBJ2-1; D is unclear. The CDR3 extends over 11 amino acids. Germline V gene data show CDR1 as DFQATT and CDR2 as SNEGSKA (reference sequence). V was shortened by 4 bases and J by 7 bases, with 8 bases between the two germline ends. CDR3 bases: TGCAGTGCTAAGGGTGAGAATGAGCAGTTCTTC. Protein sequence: CSAKGENEQFF.